These 3 T cell receptor beta chains originate from one sample sequenced in a study of T cell responses to AZD1222 COVID-19 vaccine. The repertoire was sequenced with immunoSEQ multiplex PCR; TCRdb's copy has only in-frame clones and lacks some. The table records roughly 84,000 clones, roughly 87% of them present only once. The sample in question was peripheral blood, obtained 28 days after the second AZD1222 dose. These receptors were obtained from an adult who received the AZD1222 COVID-19 vaccine.

This clone was seen more than once but under ten times. This chain uses TRBV28 with TRBJ1-1; D gene unclear. V dropped 3 bases and J dropped 7 bases, with 9 bases sitting between them. The CDR3 extends over 12 amino acids. CDR1 and CDR2 from the germline V gene are MDHEN and SYDVKM. In DNA form, the CDR3 reads TGTGCCAGCAGTTTTCAGAACGGTGAAGCTTTCTTT. Its protein is CASSFQNGEAFF.

This clone was seen a handful of times. The chain carries TRBV4-3 and TRBJ2-3; D is unclear. Between the trimmed V and J ends, which lost 4 bases and 2 bases, there was a span of 19 bases. CDR1 is LGHNA and CDR2 is YSLEER in the germline V gene. The CDR3 is made up of 17 amino acids. The CDR3 is CASSPLAASHDTDTQYF. The CDR3, as DNA: TGCGCCAGCAGCCCGCTTGCCGCGTCCCACGACACAGATACGCAGTATTTT.

J is TRBJ1-6 and V is TRBV27; D unclear. Trimming removed 3 bases from V and 8 bases from J, with 11 bases in between. Germline values: CDR1 MNHEY, CDR2 SMNVEV (reference sequence). The CDR3 is 14 residues long. As DNA, the CDR3 is TGTGCCAGCAGTTTGGGCAGGATAGATTCACCCCTCCACTTT. It encodes CASSLGRIDSPLHF.